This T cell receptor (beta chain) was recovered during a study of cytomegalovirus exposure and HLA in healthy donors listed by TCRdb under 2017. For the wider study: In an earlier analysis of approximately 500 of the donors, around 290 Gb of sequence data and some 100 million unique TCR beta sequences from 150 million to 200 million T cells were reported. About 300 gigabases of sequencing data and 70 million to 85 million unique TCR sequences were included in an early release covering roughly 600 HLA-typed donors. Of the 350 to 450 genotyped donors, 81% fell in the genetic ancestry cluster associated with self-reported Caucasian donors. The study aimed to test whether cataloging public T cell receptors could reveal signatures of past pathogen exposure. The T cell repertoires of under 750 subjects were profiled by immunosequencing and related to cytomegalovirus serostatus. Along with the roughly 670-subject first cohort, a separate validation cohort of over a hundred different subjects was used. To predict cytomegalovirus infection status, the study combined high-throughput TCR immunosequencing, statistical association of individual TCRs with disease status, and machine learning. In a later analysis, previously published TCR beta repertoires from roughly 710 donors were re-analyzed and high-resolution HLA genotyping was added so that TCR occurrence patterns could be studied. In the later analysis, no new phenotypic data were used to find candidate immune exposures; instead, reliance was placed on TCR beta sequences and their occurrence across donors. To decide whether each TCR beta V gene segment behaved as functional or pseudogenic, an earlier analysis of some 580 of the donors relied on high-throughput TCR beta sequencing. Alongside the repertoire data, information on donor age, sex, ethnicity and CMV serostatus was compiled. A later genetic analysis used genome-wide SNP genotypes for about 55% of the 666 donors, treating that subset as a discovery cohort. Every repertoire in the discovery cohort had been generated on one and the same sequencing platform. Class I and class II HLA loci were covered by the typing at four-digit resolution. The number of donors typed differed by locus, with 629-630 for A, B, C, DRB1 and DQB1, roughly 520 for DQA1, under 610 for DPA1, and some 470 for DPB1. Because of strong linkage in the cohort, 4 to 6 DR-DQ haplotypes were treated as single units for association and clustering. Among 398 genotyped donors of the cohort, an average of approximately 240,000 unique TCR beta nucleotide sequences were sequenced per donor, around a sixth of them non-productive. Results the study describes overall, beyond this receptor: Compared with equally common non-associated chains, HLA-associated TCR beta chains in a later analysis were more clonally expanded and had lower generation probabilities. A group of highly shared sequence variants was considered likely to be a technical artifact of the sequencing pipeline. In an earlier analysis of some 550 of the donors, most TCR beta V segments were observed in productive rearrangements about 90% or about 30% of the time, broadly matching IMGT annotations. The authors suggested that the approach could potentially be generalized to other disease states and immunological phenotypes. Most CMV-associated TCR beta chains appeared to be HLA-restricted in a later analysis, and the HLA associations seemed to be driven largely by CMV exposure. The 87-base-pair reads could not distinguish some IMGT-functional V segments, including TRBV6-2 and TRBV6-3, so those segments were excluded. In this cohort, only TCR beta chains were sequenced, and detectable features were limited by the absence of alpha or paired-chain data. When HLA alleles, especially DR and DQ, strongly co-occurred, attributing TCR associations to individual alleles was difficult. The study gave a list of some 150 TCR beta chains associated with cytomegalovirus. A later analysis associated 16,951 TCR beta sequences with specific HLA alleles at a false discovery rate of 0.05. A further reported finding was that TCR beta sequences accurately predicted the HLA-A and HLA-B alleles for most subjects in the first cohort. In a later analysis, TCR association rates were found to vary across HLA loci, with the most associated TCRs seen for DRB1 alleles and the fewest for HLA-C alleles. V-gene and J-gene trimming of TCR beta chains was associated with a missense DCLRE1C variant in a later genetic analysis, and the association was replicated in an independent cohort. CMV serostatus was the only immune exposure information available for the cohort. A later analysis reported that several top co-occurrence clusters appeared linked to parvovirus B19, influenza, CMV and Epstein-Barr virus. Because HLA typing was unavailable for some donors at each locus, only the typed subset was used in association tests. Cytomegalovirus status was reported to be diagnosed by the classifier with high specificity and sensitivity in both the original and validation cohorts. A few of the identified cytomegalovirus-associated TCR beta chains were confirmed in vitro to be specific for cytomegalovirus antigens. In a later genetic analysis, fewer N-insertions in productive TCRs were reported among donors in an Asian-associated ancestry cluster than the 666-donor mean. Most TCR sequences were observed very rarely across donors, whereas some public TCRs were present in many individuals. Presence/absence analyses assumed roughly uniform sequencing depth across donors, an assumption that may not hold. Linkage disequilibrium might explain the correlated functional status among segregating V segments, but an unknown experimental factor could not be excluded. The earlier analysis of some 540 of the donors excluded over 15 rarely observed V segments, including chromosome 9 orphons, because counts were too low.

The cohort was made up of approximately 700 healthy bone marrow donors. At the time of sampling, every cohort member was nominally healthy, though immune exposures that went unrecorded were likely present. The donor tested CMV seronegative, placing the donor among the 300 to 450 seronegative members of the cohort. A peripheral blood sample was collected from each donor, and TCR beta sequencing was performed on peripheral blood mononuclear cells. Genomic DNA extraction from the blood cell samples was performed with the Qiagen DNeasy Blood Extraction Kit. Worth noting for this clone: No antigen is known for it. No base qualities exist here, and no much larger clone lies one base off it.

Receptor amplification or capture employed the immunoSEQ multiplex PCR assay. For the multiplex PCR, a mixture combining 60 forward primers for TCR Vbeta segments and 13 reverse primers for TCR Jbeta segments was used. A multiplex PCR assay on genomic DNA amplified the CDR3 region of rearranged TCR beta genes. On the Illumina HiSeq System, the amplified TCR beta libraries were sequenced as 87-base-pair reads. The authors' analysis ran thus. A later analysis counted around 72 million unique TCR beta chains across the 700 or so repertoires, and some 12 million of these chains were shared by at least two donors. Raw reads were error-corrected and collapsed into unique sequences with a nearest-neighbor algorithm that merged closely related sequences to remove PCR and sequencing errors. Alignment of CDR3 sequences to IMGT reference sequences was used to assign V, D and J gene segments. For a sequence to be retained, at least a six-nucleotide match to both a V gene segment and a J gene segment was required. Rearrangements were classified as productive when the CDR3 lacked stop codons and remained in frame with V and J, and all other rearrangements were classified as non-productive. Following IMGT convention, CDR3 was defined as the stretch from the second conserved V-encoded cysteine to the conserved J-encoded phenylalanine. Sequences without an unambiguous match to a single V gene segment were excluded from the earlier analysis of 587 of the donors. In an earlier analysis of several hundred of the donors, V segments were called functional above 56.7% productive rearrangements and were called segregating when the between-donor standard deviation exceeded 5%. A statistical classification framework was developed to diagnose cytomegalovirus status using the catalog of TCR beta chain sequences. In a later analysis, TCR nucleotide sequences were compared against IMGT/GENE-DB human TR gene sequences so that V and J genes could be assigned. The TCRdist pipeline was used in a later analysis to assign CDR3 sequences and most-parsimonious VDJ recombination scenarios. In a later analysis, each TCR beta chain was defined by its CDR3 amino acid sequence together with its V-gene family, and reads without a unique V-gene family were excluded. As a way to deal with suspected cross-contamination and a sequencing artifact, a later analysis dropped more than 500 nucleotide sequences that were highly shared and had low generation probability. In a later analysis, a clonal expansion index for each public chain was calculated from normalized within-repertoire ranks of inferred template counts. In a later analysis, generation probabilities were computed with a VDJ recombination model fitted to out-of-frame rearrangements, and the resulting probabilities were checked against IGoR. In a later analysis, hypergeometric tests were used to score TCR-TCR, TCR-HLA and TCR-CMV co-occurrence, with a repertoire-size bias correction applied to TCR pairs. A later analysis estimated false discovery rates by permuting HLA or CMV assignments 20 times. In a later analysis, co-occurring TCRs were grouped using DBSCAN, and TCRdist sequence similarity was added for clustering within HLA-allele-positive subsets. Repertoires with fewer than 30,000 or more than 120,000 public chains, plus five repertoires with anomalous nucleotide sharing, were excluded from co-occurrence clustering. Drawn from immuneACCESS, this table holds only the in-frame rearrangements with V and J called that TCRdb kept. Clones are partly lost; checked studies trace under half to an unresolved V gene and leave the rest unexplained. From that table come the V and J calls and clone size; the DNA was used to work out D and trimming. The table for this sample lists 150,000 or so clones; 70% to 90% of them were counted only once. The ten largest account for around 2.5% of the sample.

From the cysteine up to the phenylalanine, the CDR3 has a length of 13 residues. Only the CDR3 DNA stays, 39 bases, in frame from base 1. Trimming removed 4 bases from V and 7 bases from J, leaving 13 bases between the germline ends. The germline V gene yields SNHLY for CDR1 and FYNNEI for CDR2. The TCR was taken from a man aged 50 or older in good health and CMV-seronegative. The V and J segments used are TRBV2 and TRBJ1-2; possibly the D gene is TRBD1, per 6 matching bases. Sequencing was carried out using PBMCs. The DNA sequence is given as TGTGCCAGCAGTGTTCAGGGGAATCTTGGCTACACCTTC. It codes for CASSVQGNLGYTF.